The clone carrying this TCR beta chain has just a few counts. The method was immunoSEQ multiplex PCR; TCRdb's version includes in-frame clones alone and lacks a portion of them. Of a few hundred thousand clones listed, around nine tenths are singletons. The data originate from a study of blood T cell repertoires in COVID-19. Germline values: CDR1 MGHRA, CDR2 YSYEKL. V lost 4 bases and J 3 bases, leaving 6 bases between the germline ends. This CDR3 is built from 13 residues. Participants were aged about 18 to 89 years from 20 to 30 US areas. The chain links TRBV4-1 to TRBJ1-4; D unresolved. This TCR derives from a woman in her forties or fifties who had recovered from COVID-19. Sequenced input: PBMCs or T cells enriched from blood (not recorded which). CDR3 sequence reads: CASSLTANEKLFF. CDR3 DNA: TGCGCCAGCAGCCTTACAGCTAATGAAAAACTGTTTTTT.